Below are 13 T cell receptor beta chains sequenced from a single sample in a study of T cell responses to AZD1222 COVID-19 vaccine. TCRdb's copy holds only in-frame clones and misses some; the assay was immunoSEQ multiplex PCR. The repertoire holds 150,000 to 200,000 clones, with around 90% as singletons. Sample: peripheral blood, taken on day 0 of AZD1222 vaccination. The source of these receptors is an adult in good health.

The rearrangement joins TRBV6-5 to TRBJ2-3; 7 bases align to TRBD1. CDR1 and CDR2 (germline): MNHEY, SVGAGI. J gave up 4 bases and V 6 bases, and 4 bases lay outside the gene matches. CDR3 length equals 13 residues. The CDR3 here is CASSPTGADTQYF. The DNA of the CDR3 is TGTGCCAGCAGCCCCACAGGGGCAGATACGCAGTATTTT.

This chain joins TRBV6-5 and TRBJ2-7; 9 bases align to TRBD1. Germline loops: CDR1 MNHEY, CDR2 SVGAGI. The J segment lost 4 bases and the V segment lost 6 bases, leaving 7 bases of the junction unmatched. This CDR3 region has 14 residues. The CDR3 bases are TGTGCCAGCAGCCAAAACAGGGGGCTATACGAGCAGTACTTC. The encoded protein is CASSQNRGLYEQYF.

The gene calls are TRBV27 and TRBJ1-1; 11 bases match TRBD1. Trimming cost V 5 bases and J 1 base; bases outside gene matches: 6. CDR1 and CDR2 (germline): MNHEY, SMNVEV (reference sequence). The CDR3 contains 16 residues. In DNA form, the CDR3 reads TGTGCCAGCAGTGCCGGGACAGGGGGGTGGAACACTGAAGCTTTCTTT. Translating it yields CASSAGTGGWNTEAFF.

The chain is built from TRBV5-1 and TRBJ1-6; 9 bases match TRBD1. The CDR3 runs 16 residues. From germline, CDR1 is SGHRS and CDR2 YFSETQ. The junction had 4 bases not matched to a gene; V was cut back by 4 bases and J by 2 bases. The CDR3 sequence: CASSGTGLTYNSPLHF. The CDR3 coding sequence is TGCGCCAGCAGCGGGACAGGGTTGACCTATAATTCACCCCTCCACTTT.

This chain joins TRBV7-2 and TRBJ1-2; D might be TRBD1 (6 bases). With 5 bases removed from V and 4 bases from J, the gap between germline ends came to 11 bases. This CDR3 has 13 amino acids. Germline lookup yields CDR1 SGHTA and CDR2 FQGNSA. CDR3 residues: CASSRTVVYGYTF. The DNA for the CDR3 is TGTGCCAGCAGCAGGACAGTCGTCTATGGCTACACCTTC. Filled out from reference TRBV7-2 and TRBJ1-2, the complete variable domain reads GAGVSQSPSNKVTEKGKDVELRCDPISGHTALYWYRQSLGQGLEFLIYFQGNSAPDKSGLPSDRFSAERTGGSVSTLTIQRTQQEDSAVYLCASSRTVVYGYTFGSGTRLTVV.

This chain uses TRBV9 with TRBJ2-6, with D tentatively TRBD2 (6 bases). This CDR3 has 22 amino acids. Germline loops: CDR1 SGDLS, CDR2 YYNGEE. With 0 bases removed from V and 0 bases from J, the gap between germline ends came to 25 bases. CDR3 DNA sequence: TGTGCCAGCAGCGTAGGAGGGTTAGGGAGGAGGGGAGTTCCCTCTGGGGCCAACGTCCTGACTTTC. Its protein is CASSVGGLGRRGVPSGANVLTF. The entire variable domain, with the rest obtained from reference TRBV9 and TRBJ2-6, is as follows: DSGVTQTPKHLITATGQRVTLRCSPRSGDLSVYWYQQSLDQGLQFLIQYYNGEERAKGNILERFSAQQFPDLHSELNLSSLELGDSALYFCASSVGGLGRRGVPSGANVLTFGAGSRLTVL.

The rearrangement links TRBV10-1 to TRBJ2-1; 12 bases line up with TRBD1. V was clipped by 6 bases and J by 0 bases; unmatched bases: 15. CDR3 length: 20 residues. From germline, CDR1 is WNHNN and CDR2 SYGVQD (reference sequence). CDR3 region: CASRIPRDRGLSSSYNEQFF. In nucleotides, the CDR3 is TGCGCCAGCAGGATACCCCGGGACAGGGGGCTTTCGAGCTCCTACAATGAGCAGTTCTTC.

The chain recombines TRBV2 with TRBJ1-1, with 7 nucleotides matching TRBD1. After removal of 0 bases from V and 4 bases from J, the junction contained 8 bases not matched to a gene. CDR3 length equals 16 residues. The germline gives CDR1 SNHLY, CDR2 FYNNEI. CDR3 DNA: TGTGCCAGCAGTGAAGCCCCCGGGACAGTGAGCACTGAAGCTTTCTTT. Protein product: CASSEAPGTVSTEAFF.

V usage is TRBV3-1 (or the pseudogene TRBV3-2) and J usage is TRBJ2-5; no clear D gene. Per germline, CDR1 LGHDT and CDR2 YNNKEL (reference sequence). The CDR3 has 13 residues. The germline V and J ends were trimmed by 3 bases and 5 bases, with 10 bases remaining between them. DNA of the CDR3: TGTGCCAGCAGCCACCGGGTCGAGGAGACCCAGTACTTC. Its protein is CASSHRVEETQYF.

The J gene is TRBJ2-7, the V gene TRBV6-5; D may be TRBD1 (6 bases). The V gene's germline CDR1 is MNHEY and CDR2 SVGAGI. This CDR3 is 13 amino acids long. Trimming removed 8 bases at V and 1 base at J, with 12 bases between. CDR3 DNA: TGTGCCAGCCGTCCCGGACAGTCCTACGAGCAGTACTTC. Amino acids: CASRPGQSYEQYF.

The chain is built from TRBV6-5 and TRBJ2-5; D might be TRBD2 (6 bases). V was pared by 7 bases and J by 6 bases, with 15 bases between. In germline, CDR1 is MNHEY, CDR2 SVGAGI. The CDR3 contains 13 residues. CDR3 in DNA: TGTGCCAGCACCCCGGGAGTCAAGCAGACCCAGTACTTC. This codes for CASTPGVKQTQYF.

V is TRBV6-5 and J is TRBJ1-1; 8 bases are a match to TRBD1. Germline loops: CDR1 MNHEY, CDR2 SVGAGI. V shed 6 bases, J shed 1 base, and the junction held 7 bases outside the gene matches. The CDR3 runs to 15 residues. Here the CDR3 reads CASRHADRGNTEAFF. The CDR3, as DNA: TGTGCCAGCAGACACGCTGACAGGGGGAACACTGAAGCTTTCTTT.

Details on this clone: This sample includes further DNA sequences coding for the same CDR3. The V call is TRBV18, the J call TRBJ2-3; D gene uncertain. V lost 3 bases and J 1 base, leaving 5 bases between the germline ends. Germline-derived CDR1 and CDR2 are KGHSH and LQKENI. The CDR3 runs to 13 residues. The CDR3 nucleotides read TGTGCCAGCTCACCGCCGGGCACAGATACGCAGTATTTT. This encodes CASSPPGTDTQYF.